This TCR beta chain was identified during a study of a mutant IDH1 vaccine in newly diagnosed glioma. For the study at large: Standard pretreatment was either radiotherapy, temozolomide, or, for most, radiochemotherapy with temozolomide. Study-wide findings and caveats: Changes in the top peripheral T cell clonotypes seemingly had no bearing on pseudoprogression.

Profiling relied on immunoSEQ multiplex PCR, and the TCRdb table lists in-frame clones only, not all of them. The repertoire consists of some 30,000 clones, with 78% occurring once and the leading ten covering around 24%. Germline V gives CDR1 LGHNA, CDR2 YSLEER. The CDR3 is 14 amino acids. V was shortened by 4 bases and J by 5 bases, with 13 bases between the two germline ends. Concerning this clone: As yet, its antigen is unknown.

Described time point: week 11, during vaccination. Every vaccination contained 300 ug of the mutant IDH1 20-mer peptide and was paired with topical imiquimod. The genes are TRBV4-3 and TRBJ2-3, with a tentative D call TRBD2 (7 bases). This sequence was found in a man aged 30 to 39 with glioma. Sequencing used PBMCs, obtained from a glioma patient whose treatment included an IDH1 peptide vaccine. The CDR3: CASSRRRGGDTQYF. CDR3 nucleotide sequence: TGCGCCAGCAGCCGTCGGAGGGGGGGAGATACGCAGTATTTT.